This is a list of T cell receptor beta chains from one sample in a study of T-cell memory formation after mild COVID-19. In TCRdb, the 5' RACE reads were re-called with MiXCR into one record per CDR3 protein. Of around 500,000 distinct CDR3 sequences in the sample, about 20% were seen once. Source material: PBMCs or a T cell subset sorted from them (not recorded which). The receptors stem from an adult woman who had mild COVID-19 (a few samples of this study predate the infection). Cell type and time point are not known. The CDR3 runs from the conserved cysteine through the conserved F or W. The order of the fields is J gene, D gene, clone size, V gene, CDR3 protein, CDR3 DNA. A D gene is named only where the DNA matches it firmly. The size field is filled for only some rows; it gives once, few, many or a size class.

TRBJ2-1 | - | - | TRBV7-9 | CASSTGSSYNEQFF | TGTGCCAGCAGCACCGGGTCCAGCTACAATGAGCAGTTCTTC
TRBJ2-1 | TRBD1 | few | TRBV28 | CASRPSVQPGGPRDNEQFF | TGTGCCAGCAGGCCATCTGTCCAACCAGGGGGCCCCCGGGACAATGAGCAGTTCTTC
TRBJ2-5 | - | - | TRBV29-1 | CSVVTWAVQETQYF | TGCAGCGTTGTCACTTGGGCAGTCCAAGAGACCCAGTACTTC
TRBJ2-3 | TRBD2 | - | TRBV10-3 | CAISDGTSDPTSTDTQYF | TGTGCCATCAGTGACGGGACTAGCGATCCGACAAGCACAGATACGCAGTATTTT
TRBJ2-1 | TRBD2 | once | TRBV7-6 | CASSGRLAGVEQFF | TGTGCCAGCAGCGGGCGACTAGCGGGAGTCGAGCAGTTCTTC
TRBJ1-3 | - | few | TRBV5-1 | CASSLGNTRSGNTIYF | TGCGCCAGCAGCTTGGGGAACACCCGCTCTGGAAACACCATATATTTT
TRBJ1-5 | - | - | TRBV12-3/TRBV12-4 | CASSEGGLSNQPQHF | TGTGCCAGCAGCGAGGGGGGACTTAGCAATCAGCCCCAGCATTTT
TRBJ2-5 | - | few | TRBV5-5 | CASSLATRGETQYF | TGTGCCAGCAGCTTGGCAACCCGGGGGGAGACCCAGTACTTC
TRBJ2-5 | - | few | TRBV7-3 | CASSLKGAETQYF | TGTGCCAGCAGCTTAAAAGGGGCTGAGACCCAGTACTTC
TRBJ2-5 | TRBD1 | - | TRBV20-1 | CSARDHRGPKETQYF | TGCAGTGCTAGAGACCACAGGGGACCGAAAGAGACCCAGTACTTC
TRBJ2-1 | TRBD1 | few | TRBV6-1 | CASSYSGTGLDEQFF | TGTGCCAGCAGTTACTCCGGGACAGGGTTGGATGAGCAGTTCTTC
TRBJ2-1 | - | many | TRBV7-2 | CASSLGGFYNEQFF | TGTGCCAGCAGCTTAGGCGGGTTTTACAATGAGCAGTTCTTC
TRBJ2-1 | TRBD1 | - | TRBV7-8 | CASIRQGTARSYNEQFF | TGTGCCAGCATCAGACAGGGGACCGCGAGATCCTACAATGAGCAGTTCTTC
TRBJ1-3 | - | few | TRBV5-1 | CASSLASTASSGNTIYF | TGCGCCAGCAGCTTGGCCTCTACAGCGTCCTCTGGAAACACCATATATTTT
TRBJ1-1 | TRBD1 | - | TRBV27 | CASSPGQPLGTEAFF | TGTGCCAGCAGTCCGGGACAGCCCCTTGGTACTGAAGCTTTCTTT
TRBJ2-3 | - | many | TRBV4-3 | CASSQDRATTDTQYF | TGCGCCAGCAGCCAAGATCGAGCGACCACAGATACGCAGTATTTT
TRBJ2-5 | - | many | TRBV9 | CASSVVPTGQGAETQYF | TGTGCCAGCAGCGTAGTTCCTACGGGACAAGGGGCAGAGACCCAGTACTTC
TRBJ1-5 | - | - | TRBV20-1 | CSASDGRVNQPQHF | TGCAGTGCTAGCGACGGACGGGTAAATCAGCCCCAGCATTTT
TRBJ2-2 | - | few | TRBV7-9 | CASSGSGYQTGELFF | TGTGCCAGCAGCGGTAGCGGCTATCAGACCGGGGAGCTGTTTTTT
TRBJ2-5 | - | - | TRBV27 | CASSWREEETQYF | TGTGCCAGCAGTTGGAGGGAGGAAGAGACCCAGTACTTC
TRBJ1-1 | - | few | TRBV7-2 | CASSFWAAGGAFF | TGTGCCAGCAGCTTTTGGGCGGCCGGTGGGGCTTTCTTT
TRBJ2-2 | - | - | TRBV20-1 | CSASGARENTGELFF | TGCAGTGCTAGTGGGGCCAGAGAGAACACCGGGGAGCTGTTTTTT
TRBJ1-2 | - | - | TRBV7-8 | CASSPPGPGDYGYTF | TGTGCCAGCAGCCCTCCGGGACCCGGGGACTATGGCTACACCTTC
TRBJ2-1 | TRBD2 | few | TRBV7-9 | CASSFSGGRYNEQFF | TGTGCCAGCAGCTTTTCGGGAGGGCGTTACAATGAGCAGTTCTTC
TRBJ2-4 | TRBD1 | - | TRBV6-1 | CAGSRGPAKNIQYF | TGTGCCGGATCCAGGGGGCCTGCCAAAAACATTCAGTACTTC
TRBJ1-4 | - | few | TRBV20-1 | CSVPPVGGLEKLFF | TGCAGTGTCCCCCCCGTAGGGGGTCTTGAAAAACTGTTTTTT
TRBJ2-2 | - | - | TRBV7-9 | CAVSPGSGGELFF | TGTGCCGTTTCTCCAGGAAGCGGCGGGGAGCTGTTTTTT
TRBJ2-1 | - | few | TRBV2 | CASNLDSYYNEQFF | TGTGCCAGCAACTTAGACTCCTACTACAATGAGCAGTTCTTC
TRBJ2-7 | - | - | TRBV15 | CATSRGEPYEQYF | TGTGCCACCAGCAGAGGGGAACCCTACGAGCAGTACTTC
TRBJ1-2 | - | many | TRBV9 | CASSAEGDKTYGYTF | TGTGCCAGCAGCGCAGAGGGGGACAAGACCTATGGCTACACCTTC
TRBJ2-1 | TRBD2 | few | TRBV12-3/TRBV12-4 | CASSLEGGGTYNEQFF | TGTGCCAGCAGTTTAGAAGGCGGGGGTACCTACAATGAGCAGTTCTTC
TRBJ2-7 | - | - | TRBV24-1 | CATSDQGSWEQYF | TGTGCCACCAGTGATCAGGGAAGTTGGGAGCAGTACTTC
TRBJ2-7 | - | - | TRBV7-6 | CASSPGTTLYEQYF | TGTGCCAGCAGCCCCGGGACAACACTCTACGAGCAGTACTTC
TRBJ2-3 | TRBD2 | few | TRBV5-1 | CASSFGSGVDTQYF | TGCGCCAGCAGCTTCGGGAGCGGGGTAGATACGCAGTATTTT
TRBJ2-2 | TRBD1 | - | TRBV3-1 | CASSRTSGQGTGELFF | TGTGCCAGCAGCCGGACGTCGGGACAGGGCACCGGGGAGCTGTTTTTT
TRBJ1-2 | - | few | TRBV2 | CASSDRWVGGYTF | TGTGCCAGCAGTGACAGATGGGTTGGTGGCTACACCTTC
TRBJ2-1 | - | few | TRBV7-6 | CASSLEPGGGGYNEQFF | TGTGCCAGCAGCTTAGAACCTGGGGGAGGAGGGTACAATGAGCAGTTCTTC
TRBJ1-1 | - | few | TRBV25-1 | CASSAGLGAFF | TGTGCCAGCAGTGCGGGACTTGGAGCTTTCTTT
TRBJ2-7 | - | few | TRBV5-1 | CASSLGQYEQYF | TGCGCCAGCAGCTTGGGACAATACGAGCAGTACTTC
TRBJ2-5 | TRBD2 | - | TRBV3-1 | CASSQERLAGAETQYF | TGTGCCAGCAGCCAAGAGAGACTAGCGGGGGCGGAGACCCAGTACTTC
TRBJ1-2 | - | - | TRBV7-2 | CASSLLGTSNGYTF | TGTGCCAGCAGCCTACTAGGGACATCGAATGGCTACACCTTC
TRBJ2-5 | TRBD2 | few | TRBV29-1 | CSVEGGLAGRMYQETQYF | TGCAGCGTTGAAGGCGGACTAGCGGGACGGATGTACCAAGAGACCCAGTACTTC
TRBJ2-2 | TRBD2 | - | TRBV7-6 | CASSLADGTSGSSTGELFF | TGTGCCAGCAGCTTAGCGGACGGGACTAGCGGGAGTTCCACCGGGGAGCTGTTTTTT
TRBJ2-7 | TRBD2 | - | TRBV5-6 | CASSQRDGNYEQYF | TGTGCCAGCAGCCAGCGGGACGGAAACTACGAGCAGTACTTC
TRBJ1-4 | - | - | TRBV5-1 | CASSTGTATTNEKLFF | TGCGCCAGCAGCACCGGGACCGCGACAACTAATGAAAAACTGTTTTTT
TRBJ2-5 | TRBD2 | - | TRBV12-3/TRBV12-4 | CASSPTVIPLAGDGETQYF | TGTGCCAGCAGTCCGACAGTAATACCACTAGCGGGAGATGGGGAGACCCAGTACTTC
TRBJ2-3 | - | - | TRBV5-1 | CASSGSGSTDTQYF | TGCGCCAGCTCGGGTAGCGGAAGCACAGATACGCAGTATTTT
TRBJ1-2 | - | - | TRBV28 | CASSLGQRVYGYTF | TGTGCCAGCAGCCTCGGTCAGAGAGTCTATGGCTACACCTTC